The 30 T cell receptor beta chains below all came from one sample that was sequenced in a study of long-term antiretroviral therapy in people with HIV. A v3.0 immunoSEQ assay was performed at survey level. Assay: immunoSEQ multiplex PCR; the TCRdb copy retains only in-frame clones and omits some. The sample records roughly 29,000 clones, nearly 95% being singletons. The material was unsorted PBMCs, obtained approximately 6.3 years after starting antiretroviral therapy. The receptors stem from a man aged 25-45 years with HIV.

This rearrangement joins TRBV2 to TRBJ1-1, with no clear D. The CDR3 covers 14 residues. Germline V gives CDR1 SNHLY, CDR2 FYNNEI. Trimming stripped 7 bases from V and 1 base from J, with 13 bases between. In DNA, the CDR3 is TGTGCCAGCACCCGGACGGGTAAGAACACTGAAGCTTTCTTT. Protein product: CASTRTGKNTEAFF.

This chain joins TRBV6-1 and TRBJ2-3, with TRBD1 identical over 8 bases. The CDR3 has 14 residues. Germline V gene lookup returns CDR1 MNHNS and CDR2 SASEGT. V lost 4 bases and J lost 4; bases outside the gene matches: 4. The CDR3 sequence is CASSVDRDSDTQYF. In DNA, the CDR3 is TGTGCCAGCAGTGTGGACAGGGATTCAGATACGCAGTATTTT.

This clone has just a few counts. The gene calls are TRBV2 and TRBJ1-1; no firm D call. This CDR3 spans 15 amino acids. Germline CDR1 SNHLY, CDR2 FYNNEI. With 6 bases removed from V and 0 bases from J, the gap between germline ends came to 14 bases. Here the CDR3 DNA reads TGTGCCAGCAGGCGGACGACGGATTTGAACACTGAAGCTTTCTTT. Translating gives CASRRTTDLNTEAFF.

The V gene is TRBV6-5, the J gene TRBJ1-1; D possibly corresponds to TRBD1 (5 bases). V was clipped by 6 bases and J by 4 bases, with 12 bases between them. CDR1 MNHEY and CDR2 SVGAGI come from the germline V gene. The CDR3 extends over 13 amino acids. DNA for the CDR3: TGTGCCAGCAGGGAAGGGGCTGGCACTGAAGCTTTCTTT. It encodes CASREGAGTEAFF.

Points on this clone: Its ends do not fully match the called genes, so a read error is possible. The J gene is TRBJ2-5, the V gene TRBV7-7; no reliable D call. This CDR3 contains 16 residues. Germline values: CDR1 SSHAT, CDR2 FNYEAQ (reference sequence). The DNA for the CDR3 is TGTGCTAGCAGCTCCACTAATTCGGGCAGGAAAGAGACCCAGTACTTC. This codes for CASSSTNSGRKETQYF.

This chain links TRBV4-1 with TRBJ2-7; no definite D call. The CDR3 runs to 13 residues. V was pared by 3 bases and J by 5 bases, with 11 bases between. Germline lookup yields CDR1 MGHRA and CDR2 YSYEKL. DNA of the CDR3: TGCGCCAGCAGCCAGACCTTTTCGGACGAGCAGTACTTC. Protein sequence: CASSQTFSDEQYF.

CDR3 DNA sequence: TGTGCCTGGGGAAGAGGGACCCAGTACTTC. Its protein product is CAWGRGTQYF. The chain links TRBV30 to TRBJ2-5, with no clear D. Germline CDR1 reads GTSNPN; CDR2 reads SVGIG (reference sequence). This CDR3 region has 10 residues. With 5 bases removed from V and 7 bases from J, the gap between germline ends came to 8 bases.

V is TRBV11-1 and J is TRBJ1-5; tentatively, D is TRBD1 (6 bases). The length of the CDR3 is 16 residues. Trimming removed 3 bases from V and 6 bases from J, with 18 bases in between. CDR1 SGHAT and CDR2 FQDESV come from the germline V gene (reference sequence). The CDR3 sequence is CASSFGPPGEGQPQHF. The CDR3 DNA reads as TGTGCCAGCAGCTTCGGGCCCCCAGGGGAAGGTCAGCCCCAGCATTTT.

CDR3 sequence reads: CASSKTAGGPSETQYF. CDR3 coding DNA: TGTGCCAGCAGCAAAACAGCGGGAGGGCCCTCGGAGACCCAGTACTTC. The rearrangement uses TRBV21-1 and TRBJ2-5; the table's D call, TRBD2, was not checked against the DNA. TRBV21-1 is recorded as a pseudogene. The CDR3 is 16 amino acids.

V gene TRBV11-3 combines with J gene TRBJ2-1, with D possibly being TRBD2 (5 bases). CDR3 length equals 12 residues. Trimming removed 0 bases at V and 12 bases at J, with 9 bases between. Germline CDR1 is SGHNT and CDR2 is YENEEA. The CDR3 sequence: CASSLEGGGQFF. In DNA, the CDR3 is TGTGCCAGCAGCTTAGAGGGCGGAGGGCAGTTCTTC.

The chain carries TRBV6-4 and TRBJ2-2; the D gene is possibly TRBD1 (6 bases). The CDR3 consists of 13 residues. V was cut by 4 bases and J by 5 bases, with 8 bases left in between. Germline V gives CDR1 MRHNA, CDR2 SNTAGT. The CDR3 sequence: CASSVTGTGELFF. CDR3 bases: TGTGCCAGCAGTGTGACAGGTACCGGGGAGCTGTTTTTT.

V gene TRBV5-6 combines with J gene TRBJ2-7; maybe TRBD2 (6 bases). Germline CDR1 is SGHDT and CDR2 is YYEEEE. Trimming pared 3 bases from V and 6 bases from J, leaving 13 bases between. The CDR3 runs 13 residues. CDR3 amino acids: CASSWGGSGEQYF. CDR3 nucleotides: TGTGCCAGCAGCTGGGGAGGCTCGGGCGAGCAGTACTTC.

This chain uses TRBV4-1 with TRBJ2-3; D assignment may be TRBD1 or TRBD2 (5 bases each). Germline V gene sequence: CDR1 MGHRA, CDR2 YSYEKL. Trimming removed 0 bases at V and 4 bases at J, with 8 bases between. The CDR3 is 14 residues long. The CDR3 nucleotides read TGCGCCAGCAGCCAAGAGGGGGTCTCAGATACGCAGTATTTT. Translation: CASSQEGVSDTQYF.

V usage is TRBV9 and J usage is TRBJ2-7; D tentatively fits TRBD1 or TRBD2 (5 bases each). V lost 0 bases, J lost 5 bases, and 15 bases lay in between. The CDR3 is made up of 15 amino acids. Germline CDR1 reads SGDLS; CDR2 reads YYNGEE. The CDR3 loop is CASSVASGRLHEQYF. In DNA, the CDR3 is TGTGCCAGCAGCGTAGCTTCGGGACGGCTGCACGAGCAGTACTTC.

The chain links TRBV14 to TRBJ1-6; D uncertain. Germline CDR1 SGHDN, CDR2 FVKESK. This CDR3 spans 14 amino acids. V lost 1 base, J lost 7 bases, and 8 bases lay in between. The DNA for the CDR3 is TGTGCCAGCAGCCAAGGTCTGAAGAATTCACCCCTCCACTTT. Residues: CASSQGLKNSPLHF.

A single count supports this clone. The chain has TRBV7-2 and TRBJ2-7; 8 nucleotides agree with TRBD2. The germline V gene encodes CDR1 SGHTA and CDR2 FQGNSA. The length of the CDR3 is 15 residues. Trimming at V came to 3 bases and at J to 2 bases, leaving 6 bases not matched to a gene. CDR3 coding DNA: TGTGCCAGCAGCTTGGGGGGGACTAGTGCCTACGAGCAGTACTTC. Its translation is CASSLGGTSAYEQYF.

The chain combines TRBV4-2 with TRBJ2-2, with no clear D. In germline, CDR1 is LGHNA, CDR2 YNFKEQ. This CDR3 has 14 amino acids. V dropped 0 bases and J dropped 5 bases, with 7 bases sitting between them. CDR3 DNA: TGTGCCAGCAGCCAAGATCTCGAAACCGGGGAGCTGTTTTTT. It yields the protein CASSQDLETGELFF.

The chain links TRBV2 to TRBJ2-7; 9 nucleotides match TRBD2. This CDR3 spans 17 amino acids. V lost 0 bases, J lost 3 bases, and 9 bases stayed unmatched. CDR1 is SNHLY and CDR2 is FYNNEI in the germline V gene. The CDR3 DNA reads TGTGCCAGCAGTGAAGCAAGTTGGGGCGGGGGGGTCTACGAGCAGTACTTC. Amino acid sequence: CASSEASWGGGVYEQYF.

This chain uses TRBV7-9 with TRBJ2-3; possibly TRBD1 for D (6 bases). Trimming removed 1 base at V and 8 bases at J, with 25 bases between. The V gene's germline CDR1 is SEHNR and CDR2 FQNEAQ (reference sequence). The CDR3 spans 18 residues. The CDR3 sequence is CASSLELVRGYGKGTQYF. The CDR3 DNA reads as TGTGCCAGCAGCTTAGAGTTGGTCAGGGGCTACGGGAAAGGTACGCAGTATTTT.

The CDR3 sequence: CASSIRLADTQYF. The CDR3 nucleotides read TGTGCCAGTAGTATCCGGCTAGCAGATACGCAGTATTTT. The genes are TRBV19 and TRBJ2-3; no reliable D call. The CDR3 runs to 13 residues. V was trimmed by 3 bases and J by 4 bases, leaving 8 bases between them. Per the germline V gene, CDR1 is LNHDA and CDR2 is SQIVND (reference sequence).

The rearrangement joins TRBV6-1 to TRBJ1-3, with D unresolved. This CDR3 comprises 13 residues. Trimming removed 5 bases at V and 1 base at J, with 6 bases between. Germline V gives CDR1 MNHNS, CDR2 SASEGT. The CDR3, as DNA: TGTGCCAGCAGTATTATATCTGGAAACACCATATATTTT. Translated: CASSIISGNTIYF.

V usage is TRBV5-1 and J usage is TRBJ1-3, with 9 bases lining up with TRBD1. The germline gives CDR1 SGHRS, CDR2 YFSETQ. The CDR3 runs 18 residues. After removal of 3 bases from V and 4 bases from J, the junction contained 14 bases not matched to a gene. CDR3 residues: CASSWRPGQGLDGNTIYF. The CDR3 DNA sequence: TGCGCCAGCAGCTGGAGGCCGGGACAGGGATTAGACGGAAACACCATATATTTT.

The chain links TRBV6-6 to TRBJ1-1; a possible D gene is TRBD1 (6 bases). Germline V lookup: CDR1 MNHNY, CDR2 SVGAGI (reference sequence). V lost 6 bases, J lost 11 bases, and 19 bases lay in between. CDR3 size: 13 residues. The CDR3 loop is CASSAQGSKGAFF. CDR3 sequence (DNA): TGTGCCAGCAGCGCACAGGGTTCGAAAGGGGCTTTCTTT.

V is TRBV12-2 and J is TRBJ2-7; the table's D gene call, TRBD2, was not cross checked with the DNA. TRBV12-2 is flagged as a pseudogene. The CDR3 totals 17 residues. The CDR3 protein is CASRPVPSGGLECEQYF. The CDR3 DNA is TGTGCAAGTCGCCCAGTCCCTAGCGGGGGGCTTGAGTGCGAGCAGTACTTC.

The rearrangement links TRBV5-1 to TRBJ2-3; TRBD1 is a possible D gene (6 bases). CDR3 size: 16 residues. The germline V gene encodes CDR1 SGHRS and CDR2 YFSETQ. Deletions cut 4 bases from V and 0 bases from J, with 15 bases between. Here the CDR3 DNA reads TGCGCCAGCAGCACAGGGACGGGGTATAGCACAGATACGCAGTATTTT. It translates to CASSTGTGYSTDTQYF.

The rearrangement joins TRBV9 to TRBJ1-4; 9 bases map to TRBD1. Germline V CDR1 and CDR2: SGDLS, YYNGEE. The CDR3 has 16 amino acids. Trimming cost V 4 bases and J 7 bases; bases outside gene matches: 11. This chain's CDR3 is CASSSLSGTGSEKLFF. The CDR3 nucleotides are TGTGCCAGCAGCTCTCTTTCCGGGACAGGGAGTGAAAAACTGTTTTTT.

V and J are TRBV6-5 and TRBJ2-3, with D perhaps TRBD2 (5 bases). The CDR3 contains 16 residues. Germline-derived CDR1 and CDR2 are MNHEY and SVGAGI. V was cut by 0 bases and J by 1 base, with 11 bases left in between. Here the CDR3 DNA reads TGTGCCAGCAGTTACTCGCGGGTTGGGGGCACAGATACGCAGTATTTT. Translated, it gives CASSYSRVGGTDTQYF.

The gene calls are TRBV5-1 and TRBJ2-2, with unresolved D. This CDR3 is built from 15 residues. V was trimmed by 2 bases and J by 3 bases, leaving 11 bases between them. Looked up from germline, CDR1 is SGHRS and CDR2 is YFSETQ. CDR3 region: CASSFLAPDTGELFF. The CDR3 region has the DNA TGCGCCAGCAGCTTTTTAGCTCCGGACACCGGGGAGCTGTTTTTT.

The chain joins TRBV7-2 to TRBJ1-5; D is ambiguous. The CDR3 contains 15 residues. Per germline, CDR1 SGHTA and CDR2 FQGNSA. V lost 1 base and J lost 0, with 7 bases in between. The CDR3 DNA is TGTGCCAGCAGCTTAGGGGGTGATAGCAATCAGCCCCAGCATTTT. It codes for CASSLGGDSNQPQHF. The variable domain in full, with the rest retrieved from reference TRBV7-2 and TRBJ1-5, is GAGVSQSPSNKVTEKGKDVELRCDPISGHTALYWYRQSLGQGLEFLIYFQGNSAPDKSGLPSDRFSAERTGGSVSTLTIQRTQQEDSAVYLCASSLGGDSNQPQHFGDGTRLSIL.

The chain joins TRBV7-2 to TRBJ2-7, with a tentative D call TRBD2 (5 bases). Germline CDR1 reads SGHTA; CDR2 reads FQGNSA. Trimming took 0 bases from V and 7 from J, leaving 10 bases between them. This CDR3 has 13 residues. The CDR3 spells CASSLAPGEEQYF. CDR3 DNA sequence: TGTGCCAGCAGCTTAGCGCCCGGGGAGGAGCAGTACTTC.